The 22 T cell receptor beta chains below were found in one sample sequenced in a study of blood T cells in healthy people across ages. A second 7 to 11 cycle PCR used barcoded and J-beta primers. MiXCR, run by TCRdb on the 5' RACE reads, gives a single entry per CDR3 protein. Of 1 million or so distinct CDR3 sequences in the sample, 35% to 50% were seen once. Sequenced: blood. These receptors were taken from a woman between 55 and 75 years old in good health.

This rearrangement joins TRBV12-3 or TRBV12-4 to TRBJ2-1; TRBD2 matches at 7 bases. The CDR3 contains 12 residues. Trimming took 5 bases from V and 8 from J; bases not matched to a gene: 3. The CDR3 loop reads CASSATSYEQFF. The CDR3 DNA follows: TGTGCCAGCAGTGCGACTAGCTATGAGCAGTTCTTC.

Points on this clonotype: Germline is not matched at one junction end, which may reflect a read error. J is TRBJ2-7 and V is TRBV6-5, with unresolved D. The germline CDR1 and CDR2 sequences are MNHEY and SVGAGI. The CDR3 sequence is 16 residues long. The CDR3 DNA is TGTGCCGGCAGTTCAACCTTAACAGTAGCCTTTTACGAGCAGTACTTC. Its protein product is CAGSSTLTVAFYEQYF.

This chain connects TRBV27 to TRBJ2-2; 9 bases are a match to TRBD2. V was clipped by 10 bases and J by 5 bases; unmatched bases: 8. The CDR3 has 14 amino acids. CDR1 is MNHEY and CDR2 is SMNVEV in the germline V gene (reference sequence). CDR3 amino acids: CATLLLAGTGELFF. CDR3 in DNA: TGTGCCACACTACTACTAGCGGGTACCGGGGAGCTGTTTTTT.

The rearrangement links TRBV27 to TRBJ2-7, with TRBD1 matching over 9 bases. The CDR3 extends over 14 amino acids. V shed 7 bases and J 8 bases; nucleotides not matched to a gene: 12. CDR1 and CDR2 (germline): MNHEY, SMNVEV (reference sequence). The CDR3 nucleotides read TGTGCCAGCAATCAGGGACAGGGCTCGGATAAGCAGTACTTC. This sequence encodes CASNQGQGSDKQYF.

This clonotype has a handful of counts. The chain is built from TRBV10-3 and TRBJ1-2, with TRBD1 matching over 8 bases. Germline V gene lookup returns CDR1 ENHRY and CDR2 SYGVKD. CDR3 size: 13 residues. The J segment lost 6 bases and the V segment lost 5 bases, leaving 5 bases of the junction unmatched. The CDR3 coding sequence is TGTGCCATCAGTCGTCCAGGGGGCAATGGCTACACCTTC. Translation gives CAISRPGGNGYTF.

This clonotype was seen a few times. The rearrangement uses TRBV12-3 or TRBV12-4 and TRBJ1-5; D may be TRBD1 (5 bases). Between the trimmed V and J ends, which lost 6 bases and 0 bases, there was a span of 9 bases. There are 14 residues in the CDR3. CDR3 sequence: CASRSTDSNQPQHF. Here the CDR3 DNA reads TGTGCCAGCAGATCGACAGATAGCAATCAGCCCCAGCATTTT.

This chain uses TRBV6-6 with TRBJ2-1, with D perhaps being TRBD1 or TRBD2 (5 bases each). The CDR3 loop spans 16 amino acids. Trimming cost V 2 bases and J 1 base, with 12 bases left between them. In germline, CDR1 is MNHNY, CDR2 SVGAGI (reference sequence). CDR3 bases: TGTGCCAGCAGTTACAGCCCCGGGACGTCCTACAATGAGCAGTTCTTC. Amino acids: CASSYSPGTSYNEQFF.

The V call is TRBV28, the J call TRBJ2-2, with 7 bases that match TRBD2. CDR3 size: 16 residues. Germline CDR1 is MDHEN and CDR2 is SYDVKM. Trimming removed 8 bases from V and 4 bases from J; junction bases left unmatched: 13. This chain's CDR3 is CASHPSPWEGTGELFF. For the CDR3, the DNA is TGTGCCAGCCATCCCTCCCCCTGGGAGGGCACCGGGGAGCTGTTTTTT. The full variable domain, its missing parts supplied by reference TRBV28 and TRBJ2-2, is DVKVTQSSRYLVKRTGEKVFLECVQDMDHENMFWYRQDPGLGLRLIYFSYDVKMKEKGDIPEGYSVSREKKERFSLILESASTNQTSMYLCASHPSPWEGTGELFFGEGSRLTVL.

V usage is TRBV20-1 and J usage is TRBJ1-4; D call uncertain. V shed 0 bases and J shed 14 bases, with 10 bases lying between them. CDR1 is DFQATT and CDR2 is SNEGSKA in the germline V gene (reference sequence). The CDR3 sequence is 11 residues long. The CDR3 spells CSARDPDRLFF. CDR3 nucleotides: TGCAGTGCTAGAGATCCGGATCGGCTGTTTTTT.

J is TRBJ2-5 and V is TRBV15, with 9 bases identical to TRBD1. The CDR3 extends over 16 amino acids. V lost 0 bases and J lost 7; bases outside the gene matches: 9. The germline V gene has CDR1 LNHNV and CDR2 YYDKDF (reference sequence). DNA of the CDR3: TGTGCCACCAGCAGAGAACAACAGGGGGCTAGCGGGACCCAGTACTTC. This sequence encodes CATSREQQGASGTQYF.

This sequence joins TRBV20-1 and TRBJ2-3; D may be TRBD2 (5 bases). The CDR3 has 14 residues. V was cut by 5 bases and J by 2 bases, with 14 bases left in between. Germline V gene sequence: CDR1 DFQATT, CDR2 SNEGSKA (reference sequence). CDR3 in DNA: TGCAGTGCTTCAAAGGACGGGAACACAGATACGCAGTATTTT. It translates to CSASKDGNTDTQYF.

The rearrangement joins TRBV10-3 to TRBJ1-2; D is ambiguous. V lost 5 bases and J lost 1, with 14 bases in between. The CDR3 length is 15 residues. The germline V gene has CDR1 ENHRY and CDR2 SYGVKD. CDR3 in DNA: TGTGCCATCAGTTTCTCAACCACTGGTAACTATGGCTACACCTTC. As protein: CAISFSTTGNYGYTF.

This clonotype was detected only a few times. The V and J genes are TRBV7-9 and TRBJ2-6; 9 positions agree with TRBD1. Germline lookup yields CDR1 SEHNR and CDR2 FQNEAQ (reference sequence). The CDR3 length is 19 residues. J was trimmed by 0 bases and V by 2 bases; bases with no gene match: 8. CDR3 in amino acids: CASSLKRGQGSSGANVLTF. In DNA form, the CDR3 reads TGTGCCAGCAGCTTAAAGCGCGGACAGGGGAGCTCTGGGGCCAACGTCCTGACTTTC.

The sample holds many counts of this clonotype. The J gene is TRBJ2-7, the V gene TRBV29-1; 8 nucleotides align to TRBD1. The V gene end was trimmed by 6 bases and the J gene end by 3 bases; junction bases not matched to a gene: 1. Germline assignment: CDR1 SQVTM and CDR2 ANQGSEA. The CDR3 is 11 amino acids. The CDR3 reads CSVGTGYEQYF. The DNA of the CDR3 is TGCAGCGTGGGGACAGGCTACGAGCAGTACTTC.

This clonotype was detected once. This chain uses TRBV6-5 with TRBJ2-7, with a possible D match to TRBD1 (6 bases). V lost 5 bases, J lost 5 bases, and 16 bases lay in between. Germline CDR1 and CDR2: MNHEY and SVGAGI. The CDR3 is 14 residues long. The CDR3 nucleotides read TGTGCCAGCAGTAAGGGACAATTTTCGCACGAGCAGTACTTC. Translation: CASSKGQFSHEQYF.

This clonotype was observed a few times. The chain carries TRBV27 and TRBJ2-3; TRBD1 is a possible D gene (5 bases). The germline CDR1 and CDR2 sequences are MNHEY and SMNVEV (reference sequence). This CDR3 is 13 amino acids long. The V end lost 8 bases, the J end lost 2 bases, and 11 bases lay between the germline ends. CDR3 DNA: TGTGCCAGCGGCCGACAGACCACAGATACGCAGTATTTT. Translation gives CASGRQTTDTQYF.

This clonotype was seen only a few times. The genes are TRBV15 and TRBJ2-4; D possibly corresponds to TRBD2 (5 bases). This CDR3 contains 16 residues. V lost 1 base, J lost 1 base, and 11 bases lay in between. Germline V lookup: CDR1 LNHNV, CDR2 YYDKDF (reference sequence). The CDR3 nucleotides read TGTGCCACCAGCAGAGCGGGAAGTGAGGCCAAAAACATTCAGTACTTC. Translating gives CATSRAGSEAKNIQYF.

The CDR3 reads CASSFGQQYEQYF. In DNA form, the CDR3 reads TGTGCCAGCAGTTTTGGACAGCAATACGAGCAGTACTTC. The chain is built from TRBV28 and TRBJ2-4; TRBD1 might be the D (6 bases). TRBJ2-7 explains the end of the DNA better; the J call may be wrong. The CDR3 length is 13 residues. In germline, CDR1 is MDHEN, CDR2 SYDVKM.

The chain links TRBV9 to TRBJ1-2; D possibly corresponds to TRBD1 (6 bases). The CDR3 loop spans 17 amino acids. Germline V gene data show CDR1 as SGDLS and CDR2 as YYNGEE. The germline V and J ends were trimmed by 2 bases and 7 bases, with 24 bases remaining between them. The chain's CDR3 is CASSVSIRGAEGGGYTF. The CDR3 DNA reads TGTGCCAGCAGCGTTTCAATTCGGGGGGCAGAAGGAGGTGGCTACACCTTC.

This clonotype appeared a single time. The gene calls are TRBV5-1 and TRBJ1-1; 7 bases line up with TRBD1. Germline V gives CDR1 SGHRS, CDR2 YFSETQ. The CDR3 extends over 12 amino acids. Trimming at V came to 3 bases and at J to 9 bases, leaving 5 bases not matched to a gene. CDR3 loop: CASSWTGHKAFF. CDR3 coding DNA: TGCGCCAGCAGCTGGACAGGACATAAAGCTTTCTTT.

This chain uses TRBV7-9 with TRBJ2-1, with 13 positions matching TRBD2. The CDR3 consists of 18 residues. The J segment lost 8 bases and the V segment lost 1 base, leaving 11 bases of the junction unmatched. The germline gives CDR1 SEHNR, CDR2 FQNEAQ (reference sequence). CDR3 DNA sequence: TGTGCCAGCAGCTTAGTGGGACTAGCGGGAAAGCCTTTCGATGAGCAGTTCTTC. This encodes CASSLVGLAGKPFDEQFF.

This clonotype was found a few times. The chain carries TRBV6-2 or TRBV6-3 and TRBJ1-6; TRBD1 agrees at 8 bases. V shed 6 bases, J shed 6 bases, and the junction held 7 bases outside the gene matches. Looked up from germline, CDR1 is MNHEY and CDR2 is SVGEGT. CDR3 length equals 15 residues. The CDR3 reads CASRLRQGPNSPLHF. CDR3 coding DNA: TGTGCCAGCAGACTGCGACAGGGGCCTAATTCACCCCTCCACTTT.